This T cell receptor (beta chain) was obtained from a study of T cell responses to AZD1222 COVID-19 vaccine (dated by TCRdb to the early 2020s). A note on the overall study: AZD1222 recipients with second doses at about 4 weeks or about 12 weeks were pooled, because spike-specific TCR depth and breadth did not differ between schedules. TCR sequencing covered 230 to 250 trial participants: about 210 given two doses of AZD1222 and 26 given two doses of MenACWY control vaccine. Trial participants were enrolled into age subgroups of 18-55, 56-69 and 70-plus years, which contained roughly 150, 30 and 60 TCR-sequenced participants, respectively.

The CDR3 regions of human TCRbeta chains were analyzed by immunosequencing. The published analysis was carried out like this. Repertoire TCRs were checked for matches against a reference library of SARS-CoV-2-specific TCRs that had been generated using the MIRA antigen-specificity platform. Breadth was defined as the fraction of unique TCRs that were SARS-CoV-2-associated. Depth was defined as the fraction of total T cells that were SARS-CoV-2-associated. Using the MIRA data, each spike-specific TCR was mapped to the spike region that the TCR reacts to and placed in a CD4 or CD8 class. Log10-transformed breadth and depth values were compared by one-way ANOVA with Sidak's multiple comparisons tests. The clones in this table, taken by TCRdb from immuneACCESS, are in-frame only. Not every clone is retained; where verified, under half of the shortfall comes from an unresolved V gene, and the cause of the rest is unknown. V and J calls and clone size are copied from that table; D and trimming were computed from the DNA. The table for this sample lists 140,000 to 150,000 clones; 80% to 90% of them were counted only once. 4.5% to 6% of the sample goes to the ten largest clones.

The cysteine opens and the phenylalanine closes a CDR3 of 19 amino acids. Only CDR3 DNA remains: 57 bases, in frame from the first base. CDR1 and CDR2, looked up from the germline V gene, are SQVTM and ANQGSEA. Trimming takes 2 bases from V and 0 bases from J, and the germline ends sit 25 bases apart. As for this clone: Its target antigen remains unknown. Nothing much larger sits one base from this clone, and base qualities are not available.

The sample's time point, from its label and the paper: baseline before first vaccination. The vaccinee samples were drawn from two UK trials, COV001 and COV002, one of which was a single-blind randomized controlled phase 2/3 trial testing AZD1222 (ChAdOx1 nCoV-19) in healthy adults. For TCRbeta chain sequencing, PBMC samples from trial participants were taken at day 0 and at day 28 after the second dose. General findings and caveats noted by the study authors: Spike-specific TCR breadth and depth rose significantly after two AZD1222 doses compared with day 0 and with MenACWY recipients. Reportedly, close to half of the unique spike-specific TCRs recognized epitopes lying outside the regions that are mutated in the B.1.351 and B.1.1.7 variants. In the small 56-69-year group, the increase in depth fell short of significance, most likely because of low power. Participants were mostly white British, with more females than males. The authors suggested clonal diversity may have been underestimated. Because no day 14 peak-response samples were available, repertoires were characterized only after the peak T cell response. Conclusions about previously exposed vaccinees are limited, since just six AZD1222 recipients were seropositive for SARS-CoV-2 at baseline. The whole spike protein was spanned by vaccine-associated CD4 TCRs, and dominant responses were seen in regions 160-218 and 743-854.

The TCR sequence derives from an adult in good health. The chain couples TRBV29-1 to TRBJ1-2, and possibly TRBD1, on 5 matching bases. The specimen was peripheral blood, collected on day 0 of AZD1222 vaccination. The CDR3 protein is CSVELEEFGAGRTNYGYTF. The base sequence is TGCAGCGTTGAATTAGAGGAGTTTGGGGCCGGCAGAACTAACTATGGCTACACCTTC.